The 31 T cell receptor beta chains below all came from one sample that was sequenced in a study of T cell responses to AZD1222 COVID-19 vaccine. TCRdb keeps only in-frame clones here, not all; method: immunoSEQ multiplex PCR. This sample yields approximately 84,000 clones, of which approximately 83% are seen a single time; 10% belongs to the top ten. The material sequenced was peripheral blood, taken 28 days after the second AZD1222 dose. The receptor set was obtained from an adult who received the AZD1222 COVID-19 vaccine.

The CDR3 nucleotides read TGTGCCAGCGCCGGCGGCGGGAATTCACCCCTCCACTTT. Translation gives CASAGGGNSPLHF. This chain joins TRBV7-9 and TRBJ1-6; D is ambiguous. Trimming shortened V by 8 bases and J by 7 bases, and 12 bases separated the two germline ends. Per the germline V gene, CDR1 is SEHNR and CDR2 is FQNEAQ (reference sequence). The CDR3 loop spans 13 amino acids.

The chain combines TRBV30 with TRBJ2-7, with D perhaps matching TRBD2 (6 bases). Germline values: CDR1 GTSNPN, CDR2 SVGIG (reference sequence). The CDR3 totals 15 residues. V lost 0 bases and J lost 4, with 16 bases in between. The DNA for the CDR3 is TGTGCCTGGAGTGTACCGGCGGGGCGGAGATACGAGCAGTACTTC. It translates to CAWSVPAGRRYEQYF.

The V gene is TRBV7-2, the J gene TRBJ2-4, with a weak D call TRBD1 (7 bases). This CDR3 has 17 residues. Deletions cut 0 bases from V and 1 base from J, with 13 bases between. CDR1 is SGHTA, CDR2 FQGNSA, per germline. The chain's CDR3 is CASSLAAAGGAKNIQYF. The CDR3, as DNA: TGTGCCAGCAGCTTAGCGGCGGCAGGGGGGGCCAAAAACATTCAGTACTTC. The variable domain in full, with the rest retrieved from reference TRBV7-2 and TRBJ2-4, is GAGVSQSPSNKVTEKGKDVELRCDPISGHTALYWYRQSLGQGLEFLIYFQGNSAPDKSGLPSDRFSAERTGGSVSTLTIQRTQQEDSAVYLCASSLAAAGGAKNIQYFGAGTRLSVL.

This clone showed up just once. The V and J genes are TRBV7-3 and TRBJ2-3, with D possibly matching TRBD2 (5 bases). V gave up 1 base and J gave up 4 bases, with 9 bases separating them. The CDR3 totals 14 residues. Germline V gene lookup returns CDR1 SGHTA and CDR2 FQGTGA. The CDR3 nucleotides read TGTGCCAGCAGCTTAAGTCCTAGCCCAGATACGCAGTATTTT. Translation: CASSLSPSPDTQYF.

The rearrangement links TRBV25-1 to TRBJ2-3, with 9 bases identical to TRBD2. CDR3 length: 14 amino acids. Germline CDR1 is MGHDK and CDR2 is SYGVNS. With V trimmed by 6 bases and J by 5 bases, 6 bases remained unmatched. For the CDR3, the DNA is TGTGCCAGCAGCCGCGGGGGGGCGGTAGATACGCAGTATTTT. It codes for CASSRGGAVDTQYF.

The V call is TRBV25-1, the J call TRBJ1-5; D remains ambiguous. The CDR3 loop spans 15 amino acids. Germline V gives CDR1 MGHDK, CDR2 SYGVNS. The V end lost 9 bases, the J end lost 7 bases, and 22 bases lay between the germline ends. The DNA for the CDR3 is TGTGCCAGGCATCAAGATCCGGGATCTGAGCAGCCCCAGCATTTT. It is translated as CARHQDPGSEQPQHF.

The J gene is TRBJ2-5, the V gene TRBV18; 7 bases agree with TRBD2. This CDR3 is 14 amino acids long. V lost 6 bases, J lost 9 bases, and 13 bases stayed unmatched. Germline CDR1 reads KGHSH; CDR2 reads LQKENI. The CDR3 is CASSTSGGSRAQYF. For the CDR3, the DNA is TGTGCCAGCTCCACCTCCGGGGGGAGTCGGGCCCAGTACTTC. The entire variable domain, with the rest obtained from reference TRBV18 and TRBJ2-5, is as follows: NAGVMQNPRHLVRRRGQEARLRCSPMKGHSHVYWYRQLPEEGLKFMVYLQKENIIDESGMPKERFSAEFPKEGPSILRIQQVVRGDSAAYFCASSTSGGSRAQYFGPGTRLLVL.

The table lists this clone with a count of one. The rearrangement links TRBV19 to TRBJ1-1, with 7 bases matching TRBD1. J lost 8 bases, V lost 7 bases, and 16 bases had no gene match. The CDR3 runs to 15 residues. The germline V gene has CDR1 LNHDA and CDR2 SQIVND (reference sequence). CDR3: CASTPPQGGRYEAFF. The CDR3 DNA sequence: TGTGCCAGTACCCCTCCTCAGGGGGGCAGGTACGAAGCTTTCTTT.

This clone appeared a few times. This rearrangement joins TRBV10-2 to TRBJ1-6; D gene uncertain. V was shortened by 6 bases and J by 8 bases, with 11 bases between the two germline ends. Germline CDR1 reads WSHSY; CDR2 reads SAAADI. This CDR3 has 13 residues. DNA for the CDR3: TGCGCCAGCAGCGAGACCTTCGATTCACCCCTCCACTTT. Protein product: CASSETFDSPLHF.

This sequence joins TRBV7-9 and TRBJ1-6, with 7 bases aligning to TRBD1. The germline gives CDR1 SEHNR, CDR2 FQNEAQ (reference sequence). CDR3 length equals 17 residues. The V and J ends lost 4 bases and 4 bases, in that order; junction bases with no gene match: 10. CDR3 sequence reads: CASSWTEQGLYNSPLHF. The CDR3 nucleotides are TGTGCCAGCAGCTGGACGGAACAGGGGTTGTATAATTCACCCCTCCACTTT.

This CDR3 reads CASSSTSGATGELFF. In nucleotides, the CDR3 is TGTGCCAGCAGCTCCACTAGCGGGGCAACCGGGGAGCTGTTTTTT. The chain links TRBV7-9 to TRBJ2-2; TRBD2 agrees at 10 bases. Germline-derived CDR1 and CDR2 are SEHNR and FQNEAQ (reference sequence). Unmatched junction bases numbered 4, after V lost 4 bases and J lost 5 bases. This CDR3 has 15 residues.

V usage is TRBV27 and J usage is TRBJ1-5; D is possibly TRBD1 (5 bases). V dropped 5 bases and J dropped 1 base, with 15 bases sitting between them. The CDR3 is 16 residues long. Germline V gene data show CDR1 as MNHEY and CDR2 as SMNVEV (reference sequence). The CDR3 protein is CASSPRGGLSNQPQHF. CDR3 sequence (DNA): TGTGCCAGCAGTCCCCGGGGGGGGTTGAGCAATCAGCCCCAGCATTTT.

The rearrangement links TRBV6-1 to TRBJ1-6; possible D gene TRBD1, 6 bases. Germline V gene lookup returns CDR1 MNHNS and CDR2 SASEGT. Trimming stripped 3 bases from V and 11 bases from J, with 14 bases between. The CDR3 length is 14 residues. The CDR3: CASSDKGGGAPLHF. As DNA, the CDR3 is TGTGCCAGCAGTGACAAAGGGGGTGGTGCACCCCTCCACTTT.

The J gene is TRBJ2-3, the V gene TRBV7-3; D gene unclear. CDR1 SGHTA and CDR2 FQGTGA come from the germline V gene. The CDR3 runs 14 residues. V gave up 5 bases and J gave up 0 bases, with 9 bases separating them. The CDR3 coding sequence is TGTGCCAGCAGCCCCTCTTATAGCACAGATACGCAGTATTTT. This gives the protein CASSPSYSTDTQYF.

V usage is TRBV6-5 and J usage is TRBJ2-7; D perhaps matches TRBD2 (5 bases). CDR3 length: 15 residues. In germline, CDR1 is MNHEY, CDR2 SVGAGI. Trimming left V 6 bases short and J 3 bases short, with 18 bases between. As DNA, the CDR3 is TGTGCCAGCAGCATGGAGGTCTTAGGCTACTACGAGCAGTACTTC. It is translated as CASSMEVLGYYEQYF.

This chain uses TRBV30 with TRBJ1-5, with 8 bases identical to TRBD1. Germline-derived CDR1 and CDR2 are GTSNPN and SVGIG (reference sequence). CDR3 size: 13 residues. Trimming took 2 bases from V and 9 from J; bases not matched to a gene: 6. CDR3 bases: TGTGCCTGGAGTCTCGGACAGGGTTGGCCCCAGCATTTT. Translation gives CAWSLGQGWPQHF.

The gene calls are TRBV21-1 and TRBJ2-7; the tabulated D call, TRBD1, remains unverified against the DNA. TRBV21-1 corresponds to a pseudogene. The CDR3 is made up of 16 amino acids. In DNA, the CDR3 is TGTGCCAGCAGCACCCCGGGACAGGGTTTCGCTTACGAGCAGTACTTC. Translating gives CASSTPGQGFAYEQYF.

The V call is TRBV28, the J call TRBJ1-4; D perhaps matches TRBD1 (5 bases). The CDR3 contains 12 residues. CDR1 is MDHEN, CDR2 SYDVKM, per germline. V dropped 7 bases and J dropped 6 bases, with 9 bases sitting between them. In DNA form, the CDR3 reads TGTGCCAGCATGGGGGTGTATGAAAAACTGTTTTTT. Protein product: CASMGVYEKLFF.

The chain uses TRBV6-5 and TRBJ2-1; 8 bases are shared with TRBD1. The J segment lost 8 bases and the V segment lost 7 bases, leaving 13 bases of the junction unmatched. CDR1 MNHEY and CDR2 SVGAGI come from the germline V gene. The CDR3 length is 15 residues. For the CDR3, the DNA is TGTGCCAGCATCCCCGAGTCAGGGGGCTTCTATGAGCAGTTCTTC. It specifies CASIPESGGFYEQFF.

This clone was counted once. The chain couples TRBV19 to TRBJ1-5; TRBD1 agrees at 7 bases. The CDR3 is 17 residues long. After removal of 5 bases from V and 7 bases from J, the junction contained 17 bases not matched to a gene. Germline V gene lookup returns CDR1 LNHDA and CDR2 SQIVND (reference sequence). DNA of the CDR3: TGTGCCAGTAGTCCCGCCTCGGCAGGGGGAGTGGACCAGCCCCAGCATTTT. Its translation is CASSPASAGGVDQPQHF. Together with reference TRBV19 and TRBJ1-5, the CDR3 gives the full variable domain: DGGITQSPKYLFRKEGQNVTLSCEQNLNHDAMYWYRQDPGQGLRLIYYSQIVNDFQKGDIAEGYSVSREKKESFPLTVTSAQKNPTAFYLCASSPASAGGVDQPQHFGDGTRLSIL.

The sample holds a few counts of this clone. This rearrangement joins TRBV3-1 (or the pseudogene TRBV3-2) to TRBJ2-3; tentative D call: TRBD1 (5 bases). The germline V gene has CDR1 LGHDT and CDR2 YNNKEL (reference sequence). V lost 4 bases, J lost 0 bases, and 11 bases lay in between. This CDR3 has 15 residues. The CDR3 loop is CASSRDSTSTDTQYF. The CDR3 nucleotides read TGTGCCAGCAGCCGAGACAGTACTAGCACAGATACGCAGTATTTT.

The chain is built from TRBV14 and TRBJ2-1, with D hard to call. Trimming shortened V by 0 bases and J by 11 bases, and 11 bases separated the two germline ends. Germline loops: CDR1 SGHDN, CDR2 FVKESK. CDR3 length: 13 amino acids. The CDR3 DNA reads TGTGCCAGCAGCCAAGAGACACATACAAAGCAGTTCTTC. Translating it yields CASSQETHTKQFF.

The genes are TRBV28 and TRBJ1-4, with D possibly matching TRBD1 (5 bases). Germline V lookup: CDR1 MDHEN, CDR2 SYDVKM. The V end lost 0 bases, the J end lost 4 bases, and 9 bases lay between the germline ends. The CDR3 is 15 residues long. CDR3 DNA: TGTGCCAGCAGTTTATGGGCAGGGCTTAATGAAAAACTGTTTTTT. This encodes CASSLWAGLNEKLFF.

The chain couples TRBV10-3 to TRBJ1-5; possible D gene TRBD1, 6 bases. Germline V lookup: CDR1 ENHRY, CDR2 SYGVKD. V gave up 2 bases and J gave up 9 bases, with 17 bases separating them. The CDR3 length is 15 residues. CDR3 DNA: TGTGCCATCAGTGAGGGACAGCCTGGCGAGGGGCCCCAGCATTTT. Its protein is CAISEGQPGEGPQHF.

The CDR3 loop is CASSQGLGSFGYTF. The CDR3 DNA follows: TGTGCCAGCAGCCAAGGTTTGGGGTCGTTCGGCTACACCTTC. The chain has TRBV3-1 (or the pseudogene TRBV3-2) and TRBJ1-2; no firm D call. V lost 1 base, J lost 8 bases, and 14 bases lay in between. This CDR3 comprises 14 residues. CDR1 is LGHDT, CDR2 YNNKEL, per germline (reference sequence).

This clone was observed at least ten times. The chain links TRBV7-6 to TRBJ2-2; 9 bases line up with TRBD2. CDR3 size: 18 residues. The trim removed 1 base at V and 2 bases at J, leaving 8 bases unmatched. Germline V gene sequence: CDR1 SGHVS, CDR2 FNYEAQ. The CDR3 spells CASSLDVAGGRNTGELFF. CDR3 DNA sequence: TGTGCCAGCAGCTTAGACGTTGCGGGGGGGAGAAACACCGGGGAGCTGTTTTTT. The variable domain in full, completed from reference TRBV7-6 and TRBJ2-2, reads GAGVSQSPRYKVTKRGQDVALRCDPISGHVSLYWYRQALGQGPEFLTYFNYEAQQDKSGLPNDRFSAERPEGSISTLTIQRTEQRDSAMYRCASSLDVAGGRNTGELFFGEGSRLTVL.

The V and J genes are TRBV28 and TRBJ1-1; perhaps TRBD1 as D (5 bases). The length of the CDR3 is 14 residues. V was pared by 5 bases and J by 5 bases, with 15 bases between. Germline loops: CDR1 MDHEN, CDR2 SYDVKM. The CDR3 spells CASSPPWGGTEAFF. In DNA form, the CDR3 reads TGTGCCAGCAGTCCCCCCTGGGGCGGGACTGAAGCTTTCTTT.

V is TRBV19 and J is TRBJ2-1, with TRBD1 matching 9 bases. Germline CDR1 and CDR2: LNHDA and SQIVND (reference sequence). CDR3 length equals 16 residues. J lost 9 bases, V lost 7 bases, and 16 bases had no gene match. The CDR3 region is CASNVRDRVPRGEQFF. Here the CDR3 DNA reads TGTGCCAGTAATGTTCGGGACAGGGTCCCTAGGGGTGAGCAGTTCTTC. The full variable domain, with the rest looked up from reference TRBV19 and TRBJ2-1, is DGGITQSPKYLFRKEGQNVTLSCEQNLNHDAMYWYRQDPGQGLRLIYYSQIVNDFQKGDIAEGYSVSREKKESFPLTVTSAQKNPTAFYLCASNVRDRVPRGEQFFGPGTRLTVL.

Here the CDR3 DNA reads TGTGCCAGTATTGGGCAGGGGAGCAATCAGCCCCAGCATTTT. This encodes CASIGQGSNQPQHF. The rearrangement links TRBV19 to TRBJ1-5; the D gene is possibly TRBD1 (6 bases). The CDR3 totals 14 residues. Germline CDR1 reads LNHDA; CDR2 reads SQIVND (reference sequence). V was shortened by 7 bases and J by 1 base, with 11 bases between the two germline ends.

V usage is TRBV5-1 and J usage is TRBJ2-5, with 9 bases lining up with TRBD2. J gave up 2 bases and V 4 bases, and 9 bases lay outside the gene matches. The CDR3 totals 16 residues. From germline, CDR1 is SGHRS and CDR2 YFSETQ. CDR3 in DNA: TGCGCCAGCAGCCCCCAACCAGCGGGGGGACAAGAGACCCAGTACTTC. Its translation is CASSPQPAGGQETQYF.

This clone was counted between two and nine times. The chain joins TRBV11-2 to TRBJ1-6; 11 bases fit TRBD1. V lost 1 base to trimming and J lost 11 bases; unmatched junction nucleotides: 10. The germline V gene encodes CDR1 SGHAT and CDR2 FQNNGV. The CDR3 loop spans 17 amino acids. The CDR3 nucleotides are TGTGCCAGCAGCTTAGTTGGACAGGGGGCTCTCGGAGCACCCCTCCACTTT. The encoded protein is CASSLVGQGALGAPLHF.